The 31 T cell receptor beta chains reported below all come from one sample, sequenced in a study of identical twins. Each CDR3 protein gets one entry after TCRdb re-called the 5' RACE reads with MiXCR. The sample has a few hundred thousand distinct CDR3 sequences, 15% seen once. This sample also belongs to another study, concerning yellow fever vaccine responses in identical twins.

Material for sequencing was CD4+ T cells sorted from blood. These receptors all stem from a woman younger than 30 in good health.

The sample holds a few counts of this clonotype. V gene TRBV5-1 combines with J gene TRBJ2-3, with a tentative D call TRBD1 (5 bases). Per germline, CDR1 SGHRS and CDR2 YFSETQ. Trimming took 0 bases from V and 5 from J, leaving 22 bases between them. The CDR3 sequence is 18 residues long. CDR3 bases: TGCGCCAGCAGCTTGGTTATTCCAGGGCCGACCCGCCAAGATACGCAGTATTTT. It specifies CASSLVIPGPTRQDTQYF. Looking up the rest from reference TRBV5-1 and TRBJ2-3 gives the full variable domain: KAGVTQTPRYLIKTRGQQVTLSCSPISGHRSVSWYQQTPGQGLQFLFEYFSETQRNKGNFPGRFSGRQFSNSRSEMNVSTLELGDSALYLCASSLVIPGPTRQDTQYFGPGTRLTVL.

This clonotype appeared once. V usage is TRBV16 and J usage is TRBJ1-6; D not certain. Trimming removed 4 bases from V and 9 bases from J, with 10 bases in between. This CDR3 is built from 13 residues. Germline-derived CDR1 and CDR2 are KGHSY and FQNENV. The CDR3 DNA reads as TGTGCCAGCAGCCCCCAGGCACGTTCACCCCTCCACTTT. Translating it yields CASSPQARSPLHF. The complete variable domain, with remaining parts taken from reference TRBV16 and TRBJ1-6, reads GEEVAQTPKHLVRGEGQKAKLYCAPIKGHSYVFWYQQVLKNEFKFLISFQNENVFDETGMPKERFSAKCLPNSPCSLEIQATKLEDSAVYFCASSPQARSPLHFGNGTRLTVT.

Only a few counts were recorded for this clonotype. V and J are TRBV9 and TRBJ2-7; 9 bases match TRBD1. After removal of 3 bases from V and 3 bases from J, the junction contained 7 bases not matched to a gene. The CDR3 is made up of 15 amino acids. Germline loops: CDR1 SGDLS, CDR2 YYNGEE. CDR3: CASSERPGQGYEQYF. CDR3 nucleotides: TGTGCCAGCAGCGAGCGACCGGGACAGGGCTACGAGCAGTACTTC.

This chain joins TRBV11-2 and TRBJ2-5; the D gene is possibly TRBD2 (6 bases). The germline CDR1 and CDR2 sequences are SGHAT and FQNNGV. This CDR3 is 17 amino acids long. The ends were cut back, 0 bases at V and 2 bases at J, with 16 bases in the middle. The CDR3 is CASSLEGSGRIQETQYF. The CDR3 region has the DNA TGTGCCAGCAGCTTAGAGGGTAGCGGCCGTATACAAGAGACCCAGTACTTC.

CDR3 bases: TGCAGTGCTAGATGGGAACTAGCTGAGTACGTC. This encodes CSARWELAEYV. The chain uses TRBV20-1 and TRBJ2-7; D is possibly TRBD2 (6 bases). The CDR3 totals 11 residues. Germline lookup yields CDR1 DFQATT and CDR2 SNEGSKA (reference sequence). V was cut by 2 bases and J by 11 bases, with 13 bases left in between.

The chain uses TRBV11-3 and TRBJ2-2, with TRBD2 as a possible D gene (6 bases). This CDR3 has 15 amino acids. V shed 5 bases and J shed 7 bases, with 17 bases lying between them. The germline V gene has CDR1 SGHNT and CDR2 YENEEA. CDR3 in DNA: TGTGCCAGCAGCCCCACGACTAGGTTGGGCGGGGAGCTGTTTTTT. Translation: CASSPTTRLGGELFF.

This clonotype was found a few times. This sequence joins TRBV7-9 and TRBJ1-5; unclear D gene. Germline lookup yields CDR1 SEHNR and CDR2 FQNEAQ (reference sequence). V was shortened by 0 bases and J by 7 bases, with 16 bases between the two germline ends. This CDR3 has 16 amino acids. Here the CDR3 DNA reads TGTGCCAGCAGCTTAGCGTTAGGTTCAAGCCCCCAGCCCCAGCATTTT. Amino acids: CASSLALGSSPQPQHF.

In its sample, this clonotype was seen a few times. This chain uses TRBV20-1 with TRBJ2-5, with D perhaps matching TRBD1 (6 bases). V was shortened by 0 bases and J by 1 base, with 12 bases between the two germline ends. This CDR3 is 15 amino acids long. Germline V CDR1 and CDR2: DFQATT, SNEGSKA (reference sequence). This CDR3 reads CSAREPGTRQETQYF. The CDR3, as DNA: TGCAGTGCTAGAGAACCCGGGACACGCCAAGAGACCCAGTACTTC.

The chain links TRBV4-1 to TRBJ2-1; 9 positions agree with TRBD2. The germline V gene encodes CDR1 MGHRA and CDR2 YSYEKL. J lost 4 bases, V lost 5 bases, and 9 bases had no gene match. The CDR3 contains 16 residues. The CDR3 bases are TGCGCCAGCAGCACGGACCCTAGCGGGAAGTACAATGAGCAGTTCTTC. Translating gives CASSTDPSGKYNEQFF.

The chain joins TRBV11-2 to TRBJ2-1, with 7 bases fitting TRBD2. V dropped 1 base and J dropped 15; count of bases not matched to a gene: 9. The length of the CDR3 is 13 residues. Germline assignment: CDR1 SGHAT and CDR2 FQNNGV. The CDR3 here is CASSLGGRGLRFF. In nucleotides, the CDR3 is TGTGCCAGCAGCTTAGGGGGAAGGGGACTACGGTTCTTC. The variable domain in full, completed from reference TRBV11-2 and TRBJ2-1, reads EAGVAQSPRYKIIEKRQSVAFWCNPISGHATLYWYQQILGQGPKLLIQFQNNGVVDDSQLPKDRFSAERLKGVDSTLKIQPAKLEDSAVYLCASSLGGRGLRFFGPGTRLTVL.

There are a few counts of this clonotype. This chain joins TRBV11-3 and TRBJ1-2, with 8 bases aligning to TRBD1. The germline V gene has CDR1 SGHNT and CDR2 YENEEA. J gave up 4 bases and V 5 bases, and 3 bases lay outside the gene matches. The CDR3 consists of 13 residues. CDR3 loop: CASSAGGRYGYTF. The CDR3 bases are TGTGCCAGCAGCGCAGGGGGCCGCTATGGCTACACCTTC.

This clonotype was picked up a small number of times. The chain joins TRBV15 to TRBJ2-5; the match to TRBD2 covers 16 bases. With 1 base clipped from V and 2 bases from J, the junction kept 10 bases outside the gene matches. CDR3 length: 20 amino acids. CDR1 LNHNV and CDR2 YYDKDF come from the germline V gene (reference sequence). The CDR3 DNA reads TGTGCCACCAGCAGAGCGCAGACACCGGGACTAGCGGGAGGGCAAGAGACCCAGTACTTC. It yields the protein CATSRAQTPGLAGGQETQYF.

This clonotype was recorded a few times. The CDR3 is CASSPRVTGGLDTQYF. The CDR3 DNA reads TGTGCCAGCAGCCCCCGCGTGACGGGGGGGCTAGATACGCAGTATTTT. V and J are TRBV6-1 and TRBJ2-3, with 8 nucleotides matching TRBD2. Germline CDR1 reads MNHNS; CDR2 reads SASEGT. The CDR3 spans 16 residues. After removal of 6 bases from V and 5 bases from J, the junction contained 13 bases not matched to a gene.

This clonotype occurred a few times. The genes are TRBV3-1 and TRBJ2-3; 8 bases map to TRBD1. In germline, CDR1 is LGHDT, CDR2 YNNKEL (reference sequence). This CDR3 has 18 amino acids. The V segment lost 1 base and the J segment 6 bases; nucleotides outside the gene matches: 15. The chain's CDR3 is CASSQVSSQGALVDTQYF. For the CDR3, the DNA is TGTGCCAGCAGCCAAGTGTCAAGTCAGGGGGCTCTAGTGGATACGCAGTATTTT.

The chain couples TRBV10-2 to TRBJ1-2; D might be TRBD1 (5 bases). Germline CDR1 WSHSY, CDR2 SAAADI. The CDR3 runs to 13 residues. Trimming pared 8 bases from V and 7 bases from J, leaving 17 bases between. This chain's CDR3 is CASGAGEYGGYTF. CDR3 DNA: TGCGCCAGCGGGGCAGGAGAATACGGTGGCTACACCTTC.

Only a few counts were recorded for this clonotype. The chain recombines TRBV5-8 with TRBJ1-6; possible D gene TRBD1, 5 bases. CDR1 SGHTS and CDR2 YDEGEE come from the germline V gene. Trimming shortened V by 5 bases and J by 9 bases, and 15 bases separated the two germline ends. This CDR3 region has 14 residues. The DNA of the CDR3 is TGTGCCAGCAGGTCCGGGACCGGGAGTTCACCCCTCCACTTT. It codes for CASRSGTGSSPLHF.

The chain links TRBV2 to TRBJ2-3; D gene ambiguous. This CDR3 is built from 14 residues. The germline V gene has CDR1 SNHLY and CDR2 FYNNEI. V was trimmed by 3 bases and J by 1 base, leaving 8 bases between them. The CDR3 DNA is TGTGCCAGCAGTGATAACAAGGGCACAGATACGCAGTATTTT. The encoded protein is CASSDNKGTDTQYF.

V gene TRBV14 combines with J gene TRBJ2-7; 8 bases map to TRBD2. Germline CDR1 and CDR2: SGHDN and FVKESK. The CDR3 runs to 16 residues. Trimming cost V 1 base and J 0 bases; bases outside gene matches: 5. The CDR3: CASSQVAGLTSYEQYF. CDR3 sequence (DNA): TGTGCCAGCAGCCAAGTAGCGGGACTAACCTCCTACGAGCAGTACTTC.

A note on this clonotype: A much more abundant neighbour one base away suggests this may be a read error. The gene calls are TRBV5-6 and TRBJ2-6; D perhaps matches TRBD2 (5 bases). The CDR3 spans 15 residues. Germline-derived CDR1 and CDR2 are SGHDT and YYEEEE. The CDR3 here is CVSSLGSSGANVLTF. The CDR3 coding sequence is TGTGTCAGCAGCTTGGGGAGCTCTGGGGCCAACGTCCTGACTTTC.

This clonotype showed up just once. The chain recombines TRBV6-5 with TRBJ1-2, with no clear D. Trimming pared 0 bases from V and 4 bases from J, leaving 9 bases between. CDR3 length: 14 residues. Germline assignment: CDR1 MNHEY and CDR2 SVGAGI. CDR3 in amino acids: CASSYSPSSYGYTF. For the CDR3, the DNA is TGTGCCAGCAGTTACTCGCCCAGCTCCTATGGCTACACCTTC.

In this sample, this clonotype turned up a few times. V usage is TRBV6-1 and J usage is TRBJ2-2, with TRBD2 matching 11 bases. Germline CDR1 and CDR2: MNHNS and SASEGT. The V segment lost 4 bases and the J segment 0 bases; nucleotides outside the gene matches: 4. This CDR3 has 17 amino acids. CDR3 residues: CASSARLAGSNTGELFF. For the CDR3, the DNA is TGTGCCAGCAGTGCCCGACTAGCGGGATCGAACACCGGGGAGCTGTTTTTT.

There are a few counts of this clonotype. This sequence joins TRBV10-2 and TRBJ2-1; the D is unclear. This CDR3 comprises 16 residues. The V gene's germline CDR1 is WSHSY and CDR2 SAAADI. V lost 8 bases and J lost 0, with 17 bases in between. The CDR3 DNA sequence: TGCGCCAGCGCCGGCCGGGTTATAAGCTCCTACAATGAGCAGTTCTTC. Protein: CASAGRVISSYNEQFF.

This chain's CDR3 is CASRTGGPADTQYF. The CDR3 coding sequence is TGTGCCAGCAGGACCGGGGGGCCCGCAGATACGCAGTATTTT. The rearrangement joins TRBV6-4 to TRBJ2-3, with D maybe TRBD2 (7 bases). This CDR3 spans 14 amino acids. The V end was cut by 6 bases, the J end by 4 bases, with 14 bases between. Germline assignment: CDR1 MRHNA and CDR2 SNTAGT.

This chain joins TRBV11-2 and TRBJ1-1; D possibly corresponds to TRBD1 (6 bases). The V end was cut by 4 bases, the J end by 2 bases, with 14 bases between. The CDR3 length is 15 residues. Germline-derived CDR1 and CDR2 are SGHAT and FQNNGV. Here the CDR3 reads CASSSRTESNTEAFF. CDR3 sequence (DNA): TGTGCCAGCAGCTCCCGGACAGAGTCAAACACTGAAGCTTTCTTT.

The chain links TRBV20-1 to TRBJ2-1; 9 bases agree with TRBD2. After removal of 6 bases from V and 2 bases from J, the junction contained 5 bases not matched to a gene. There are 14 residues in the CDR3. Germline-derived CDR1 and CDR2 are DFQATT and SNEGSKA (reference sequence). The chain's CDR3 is CSARSGSPYNEQFF. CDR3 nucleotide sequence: TGCAGTGCCCGTAGCGGGAGCCCCTACAATGAGCAGTTCTTC.

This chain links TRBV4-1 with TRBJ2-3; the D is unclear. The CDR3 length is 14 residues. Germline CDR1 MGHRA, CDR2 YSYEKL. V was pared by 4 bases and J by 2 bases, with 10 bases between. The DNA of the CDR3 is TGCGCCAGCAGCCCACTACCGAACACAGATACGCAGTATTTT. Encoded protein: CASSPLPNTDTQYF.

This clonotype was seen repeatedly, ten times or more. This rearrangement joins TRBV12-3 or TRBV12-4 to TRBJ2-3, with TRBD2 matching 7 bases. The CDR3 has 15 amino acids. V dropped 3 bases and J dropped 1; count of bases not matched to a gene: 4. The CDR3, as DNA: TGTGCCAGCAGTTTGGAGCGGGGACGCACAGATACGCAGTATTTT. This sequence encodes CASSLERGRTDTQYF.

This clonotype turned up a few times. In DNA, the CDR3 is TGTGCCACCAGCAGAGCAACAGGGGGCGCGCAGTACTTC. Amino acids: CATSRATGGAQYF. V and J are TRBV15 and TRBJ2-7; 9 positions agree with TRBD1. The germline V gene has CDR1 LNHNV and CDR2 YYDKDF (reference sequence). This CDR3 is 13 amino acids long. After removal of 1 base from V and 9 bases from J, the junction contained 4 bases not matched to a gene. The full variable domain, in which reference TRBV15 and TRBJ2-7 provide the parts outside the CDR3, is DAMVIQNPRYQVTQFGKPVTLSCSQTLNHNVMYWYQQKSSQAPKLLFHYYDKDFNNEADTPDNFQSRRPNTSFCFLDIRSPGLGDTAMYLCATSRATGGAQYFGPGTRLTVT.

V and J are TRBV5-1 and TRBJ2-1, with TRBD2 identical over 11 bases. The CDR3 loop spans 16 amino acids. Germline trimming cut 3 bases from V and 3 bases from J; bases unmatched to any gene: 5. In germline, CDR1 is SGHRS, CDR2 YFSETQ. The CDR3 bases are TGCGCCAGCAGCTCTACCGGGACTAGCGGCTACAATGAGCAGTTCTTC. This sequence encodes CASSSTGTSGYNEQFF.

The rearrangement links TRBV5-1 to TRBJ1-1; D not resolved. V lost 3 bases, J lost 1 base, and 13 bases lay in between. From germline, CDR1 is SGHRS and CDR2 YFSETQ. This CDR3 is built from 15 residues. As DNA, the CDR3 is TGCGCCAGCAGCTACCAAGGACGGACGAACACTGAAGCTTTCTTT. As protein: CASSYQGRTNTEAFF.

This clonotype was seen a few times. DNA for the CDR3: TGTGCCAGCCGAGACAGGAACAATCAGCCCCAGCATTTT. This gives the protein CASRDRNNQPQHF. The genes are TRBV6-2 or TRBV6-3 and TRBJ1-5; D may be TRBD1 (6 bases). The CDR3 is 13 residues long. Between the trimmed V and J ends, which lost 8 bases and 3 bases, there was a span of 11 bases. The germline V gene has CDR1 MNHEY and CDR2 SVGEGT.